The 5 T cell receptor beta chains below were found in one sample sequenced in a study of yellow fever vaccine responses in identical twins. TCRdb reprocessed the RT-PCR reads with MiXCR, giving one entry per CDR3 protein. The profile shows roughly 980 distinct CDR3 sequences, approximately 80% of them singletons. The sequencing here drew on T cells from blood (PBMCs), unsorted or a sorted subset (not recorded which), taken before or after yellow fever vaccination (not recorded which). The receptors derive from a female donor who received the yellow fever vaccine.

The chain links TRBV11-3 to TRBJ2-3, with 13 bases fitting TRBD2. The CDR3 has 16 amino acids. Germline V CDR1 and CDR2: SGHNT, YENEEA. The V segment lost 5 bases and the J segment 6 bases; nucleotides outside the gene matches: 8. The CDR3 coding sequence is TGTGCCAGCAGCCCACGGACTAGCGGGAGAGGTGATACGCAGTATTTT. Translated: CASSPRTSGRGDTQYF.

The chain is built from TRBV15 and TRBJ2-1; the match to TRBD1 covers 9 bases. V lost 8 bases to trimming and J lost 5 bases; unmatched junction nucleotides: 16. Germline V lookup: CDR1 LNHNV, CDR2 YYDKDF (reference sequence). This CDR3 has 17 amino acids. CDR3 bases: TGTGCCACCGGGCATAAATTACAGGGGGCGAAGGACAATGAGCAGTTCTTC. The encoded protein is CATGHKLQGAKDNEQFF. Full variable domain (remainder filled in from reference TRBV15 and TRBJ2-1): DAMVIQNPRYQVTQFGKPVTLSCSQTLNHNVMYWYQQKSSQAPKLLFHYYDKDFNNEADTPDNFQSRRPNTSFCFLDIRSPGLGDTAMYLCATGHKLQGAKDNEQFFGPGTRLTVL.

The genes are TRBV4-3 and TRBJ2-3, with TRBD1 matching over 9 bases. The CDR3 loop spans 16 amino acids. The V segment lost 2 bases and the J segment 6 bases; nucleotides outside the gene matches: 9. Germline assignment: CDR1 LGHNA and CDR2 YSLEER. The CDR3 is CASSQTQGQGRDTQYF. The DNA for the CDR3 is TGCGCCAGCAGCCAAACCCAGGGACAGGGCCGGGATACGCAGTATTTT.

The chain recombines TRBV10-1 with TRBJ2-1; 8 positions agree with TRBD1. The V gene's germline CDR1 is WNHNN and CDR2 SYGVQD (reference sequence). The CDR3 extends over 15 amino acids. The ends lost 6 bases at V and 0 bases at J; junction bases unmatched: 4. The CDR3 bases are TGCGCCAGCAGAAAAACAGGGGGCTCCTACAATGAGCAGTTCTTC. It specifies CASRKTGGSYNEQFF.

By sample share, this clonotype is hyperexpanded (1% or more). This rearrangement joins TRBV4-3 to TRBJ1-1; D is unclear. This CDR3 contains 13 residues. Trimming removed 0 bases at V and 6 bases at J, with 8 bases between. Germline CDR1 is LGHNA and CDR2 is YSLEER. The CDR3 DNA follows: TGCGCCAGCAGCCAAGAAGCAGAGTCTGAAGCTTTCTTT. Amino acid sequence: CASSQEAESEAFF.